This T cell receptor beta chain was found in a study of blood T cell repertoires in COVID-19 (dated by TCRdb to 2019 to 2021). For the wider study: Samples from collaborators originated in the United States, Italy and Spain and spanned both the acute and convalescent phases of COVID-19. Where available, HLA class I and class II types were obtained from metadata supplied by the sample provider rather than from assay-based typing. The material from the prospective study consisted of cDNA or gDNA derived from T cells, B-cell-depleted T cells, or PBMCs. A freely available public database, intended as a resource for researchers studying the immune response to SARS-CoV-2, is where the repertoires were released. Sample metadata almost always included a de-identified subject ID, COVID-19 status, age in years and sex. Subjects who had been exposed to COVID-19, were actively infected with it, or had recovered from it provided the deeply sampled blood TCRbeta repertoires that made up the dataset. The samples were drawn from two sources: the first 160 participants of the ongoing ImmuneRACE study, and over 1,000 subjects contributed by 6 global collaborators. The paper as a whole reports these results and caveats: Clinical and demographic metadata were provided uncurated, with the amount varying by source and participant.

The germline V gene encodes CDR1 SGHDT and CDR2 YYEEEE. The CDR3 numbers 13 residues from cysteine through phenylalanine. The kept DNA is CDR3 alone, 39 bases in frame from the first base. A distance of 17 bases separates the germline ends of V and J, which lose 10 bases and 4 bases respectively. This clone was counted once. The antigen it binds to is not known. Per-base quality was not reported, and no clone a single base away is much larger than it. One collaborating source in Seattle enrolled patients while the patients were actively infected and followed the patients over time throughout the course of disease. Whole blood was collected in K2EDTA tubes by collaborating institutions according to the institutions' own protocols. For TCRbeta analysis, collaborators shipped samples in one of three forms: frozen whole blood, isolated PBMCs, or DNA extracted from either of those sample types. The immunoSEQ Assay, a bias-controlled multiplex PCR, was used to amplify TCRbeta CDR3 regions from genomic DNA. The original methods were these. The number of nucleated cells in each sample was estimated from the amplification of reference gene primers within the assay. To quantify the absolute abundance of each unique TCRbeta CDR3 rearrangement, sequence reads were collapsed and filtered. For each sample, productive Simpson clonality was calculated as the square root of Simpson's diversity index across productive rearrangements. TCRdb provides this immuneACCESS table in a form limited to in-frame rearrangements. Some clones are lacking; in checked studies, under half of them reflect an unresolved V gene, and why the rest are absent is not known. V, J and clone size are those of that table, while D and trimming were read from the DNA. Present in this sample are 410,000 or so clones, around nine tenths of which were seen just once. The ten largest clones represent roughly 1.5% of the sample.

This receptor was taken from a middle-aged woman with COVID-19, enrolled during active disease. The sequence joins TRBV5-6 to TRBJ1-1; a tentative D match to TRBD1 spans 5 bases. The sample was peripheral blood. Here is the DNA: TGTGCCTCCAAGTCCCTCGGGGGCACTGAAGCTTTCTTT. This sequence encodes CASKSLGGTEAFF.